Each of the 30 T cell receptor beta chains below was sequenced from the same sample in a study of CD8+CD57+ T cells in acquired aplastic anemia. Genomic DNA, the template, was used for profiling of the TCR beta VDJ and CDR3. TCRdb recomputed calls from the reads with MiXCR, one row per CDR3 protein. The data contain more than 200,000 distinct CDR3 sequences, under 50% of them singletons. Patients chosen for sequencing had CD8+CD57+ cells that had expanded, as shown by flow cytometry. Sequences were obtained from sorted CD4+, CD8+, or CD8+CD57+ T cells (not recorded which) from PBMCs. These receptors all come from a human donor with aplastic anemia.

The J gene is TRBJ2-2, the V gene TRBV19, with D uncertain. CDR3 length: 17 residues. Looked up from germline, CDR1 is LNHDA and CDR2 is SQIVND (reference sequence). V was trimmed by 1 base and J by 5 bases, leaving 17 bases between them. CDR3 nucleotides: TGTGCCAGTAGTATAGTCGCCGGATCCCAAAAAACCGGGGAGCTGTTTTTT. This sequence encodes CASSIVAGSQKTGELFF. Supplemented by reference TRBV19 and TRBJ2-2, the full variable domain reads DGGITQSPKYLFRKEGQNVTLSCEQNLNHDAMYWYRQDPGQGLRLIYYSQIVNDFQKGDIAEGYSVSREKKESFPLTVTSAQKNPTAFYLCASSIVAGSQKTGELFFGEGSRLTVL.

As for this clonotype: Since no conserved phenylalanine or tryptophan closes the CDR3, a read error is the likely cause. The gene calls are TRBV20-1 and TRBJ1-1; no definite D call. The CDR3 consists of 12 residues. V lost 5 bases, J lost 2 bases, and 9 bases lay in between. Germline loops: CDR1 DFQATT, CDR2 SNEGSKA (reference sequence). The CDR3 protein is CSARQVNTEAFC. The CDR3 DNA reads TGCAGTGCTCGACAAGTTAACACTGAAGCTTTCTGT.

The chain employs TRBV27 and TRBJ1-6; D may be TRBD1 (5 bases). Germline-derived CDR1 and CDR2 are MNHEY and SMNVEV (reference sequence). Trimming pared 7 bases from V and 0 bases from J, leaving 10 bases between. The CDR3 is 15 residues long. The CDR3 region is CASKRGFSYNSPLHF. The CDR3, as DNA: TGTGCCAGCAAGAGGGGTTTCTCCTATAATTCACCCCTCCACTTT.

In this sample, this clonotype turned up a few times. V is TRBV20-1 and J is TRBJ2-7; D is tentatively TRBD1 or TRBD2 (6 bases each). The CDR3 is made up of 13 amino acids. Germline values: CDR1 DFQATT, CDR2 SNEGSKA (reference sequence). The V and J ends lost 6 bases and 7 bases respectively, with 19 bases between them. The CDR3 nucleotides read TGCAGTGCGCCCTTACTGGAGGGGGAAGAGCAGTACTTC. It specifies CSAPLLEGEEQYF.

The chain uses TRBV19 and TRBJ1-5; a weak D match, TRBD1 (5 bases). Looked up from germline, CDR1 is LNHDA and CDR2 is SQIVND (reference sequence). Trimming took 5 bases from V and 0 from J, leaving 8 bases between them. This CDR3 is built from 14 residues. CDR3 sequence reads: CASSPTGSNQPQHF. DNA for the CDR3: TGTGCCAGTAGTCCCACAGGTAGCAATCAGCCCCAGCATTTT.

This clonotype was seen many times. The V call is TRBV12-3 or TRBV12-4, the J call TRBJ1-1; D is undetermined. This CDR3 comprises 13 residues. V was shortened by 3 bases and J by 3 bases, with 8 bases between the two germline ends. As DNA, the CDR3 is TGTGCCAGCAGTTTTATGGCAGACACTGAAGCTTTCTTT. As protein: CASSFMADTEAFF.

This chain connects TRBV27 to TRBJ1-2; D remains unclear. The germline V and J ends were trimmed by 5 bases and 1 base, with 23 bases remaining between them. The germline V gene has CDR1 MNHEY and CDR2 SMNVEV (reference sequence). This CDR3 has 18 amino acids. The CDR3 loop reads CASSPSGNRLLINYGYTF. CDR3 nucleotide sequence: TGTGCCAGCAGTCCCTCCGGAAACCGCCTCCTTATTAACTATGGCTACACCTTC.

This clonotype appeared many times. The genes are TRBV5-8 and TRBJ2-3; TRBD2 agrees at 14 bases. Germline lookup yields CDR1 SGHTS and CDR2 YDEGEE. V gave up 0 bases and J gave up 6 bases; unmatched junction bases: 9. CDR3 length: 18 amino acids. DNA of the CDR3: TGTGCCAGCAGCTTGGGACTAGCGGGGGGGCCGAGTTGGGATACGCAGTATTTT. This gives the protein CASSLGLAGGPSWDTQYF.

Points on this clonotype: A single base separates this from a much larger clone, so it may be a read error. The chain carries TRBV6-5 and TRBJ1-1; D remains unclear. Looked up from germline, CDR1 is MNHEY and CDR2 is SVGAGI. The CDR3 length is 12 residues. The DNA for the CDR3 is TGTGCCAGCGGTTATGGGAGGGATGAAGCTTTCTTT. Amino acids: CASGYGRDEAFF.

The sample holds many counts of this clonotype. The genes are TRBV5-1 and TRBJ1-1, with a tentative D call TRBD1 (6 bases). The CDR3 runs 15 residues. V lost 6 bases and J 1 base, leaving 16 bases between the germline ends. Germline V lookup: CDR1 SGHRS, CDR2 YFSETQ. CDR3 residues: CASTYSSGANTEAFF. For the CDR3, the DNA is TGCGCCAGCACCTATTCTTCGGGGGCGAACACTGAAGCTTTCTTT.

V and J are TRBV20-1 and TRBJ2-5; maybe TRBD2 (6 bases). The length of the CDR3 is 17 residues. V was cut by 2 bases and J by 1 base, with 20 bases left in between. Germline values: CDR1 DFQATT, CDR2 SNEGSKA (reference sequence). The CDR3 is CSARPRSGGDAQETQYF. The DNA for the CDR3 is TGCAGTGCTAGACCAAGGAGCGGAGGGGACGCCCAAGAGACCCAGTACTTC.

The sample holds many counts of this clonotype. The CDR3 DNA is TGTGCCAGCAGCTTAGATTCAACTAATGAAAAACTGTTTTTT. Amino acid sequence: CASSLDSTNEKLFF. The gene calls are TRBV7-2 and TRBJ1-4; no definite D call. Germline CDR1 is SGHTA and CDR2 is FQGNSA. CDR3 length equals 14 residues. V gave up 1 base and J gave up 0 bases, with 3 bases separating them.

V and J are TRBV25-1 and TRBJ2-1; 8 bases align to TRBD2. The CDR3 totals 17 residues. The J segment lost 2 bases and the V segment lost 6 bases, leaving 12 bases of the junction unmatched. The germline V gene has CDR1 MGHDK and CDR2 SYGVNS. This CDR3 reads CASSLDTAGGAYNEQFF. The CDR3 DNA reads TGTGCCAGCAGCTTAGATACGGCGGGGGGAGCCTACAATGAGCAGTTCTTC.

This CDR3 reads CASSLSTASGYTF. In nucleotides, the CDR3 is TGTGCCAGCAGCTTATCGACAGCCTCTGGCTACACCTTC. The chain is built from TRBV7-3 and TRBJ1-2; the D gene is possibly TRBD1 (5 bases). Trimming pared 2 bases from V and 7 bases from J, leaving 11 bases between. This CDR3 comprises 13 residues. Germline CDR1 and CDR2: SGHTA and FQGTGA.

V usage is TRBV25-1 and J usage is TRBJ1-5, with D tentatively TRBD1 (5 bases). Germline loops: CDR1 MGHDK, CDR2 SYGVNS. CDR3 size: 15 residues. The V gene lost 2 bases and the J gene lost 2 bases, with 10 bases spanning the gap. CDR3 loop: CASSEPGGGNQPQHF. DNA of the CDR3: TGTGCCAGCAGTGAACCGGGGGGTGGCAATCAGCCCCAGCATTTT.

The rearrangement uses TRBV7-9 and TRBJ2-7, with 12 bases identical to TRBD2. The junction had 3 bases not matched to a gene; V was cut back by 1 base and J by 2 bases. CDR1 and CDR2 (germline): SEHNR, FQNEAQ (reference sequence). The CDR3 extends over 16 amino acids. Here the CDR3 DNA reads TGTGCCAGCAGCTTAGTACTAGCGGGGGGAACCTACGAGCAGTACTTC. Translation: CASSLVLAGGTYEQYF. The full variable domain, completed using reference TRBV7-9 and TRBJ2-7, is DTGVSQNPRHKITKRGQNVTFRCDPISEHNRLYWYRQTLGQGPEFLTYFQNEAQLEKSRLLSDRFSAERPKGSFSTLEIQRTEQGDSAMYLCASSLVLAGGTYEQYFGPGTRLTVT.

This clonotype was observed once. The chain couples TRBV7-3 to TRBJ1-6; no reliable D call. CDR1 is SGHTA, CDR2 FQGTGA, per germline. The CDR3 is 15 residues long. V lost 6 bases to trimming and J lost 1 base, with 10 bases between them. CDR3 nucleotide sequence: TGTGCCAGCAGTCAAATGGGTTCCTATAATTCACCCCTCCACTTT. Amino acid sequence: CASSQMGSYNSPLHF.

The gene calls are TRBV29-1 and TRBJ2-3; D possibly corresponds to TRBD1 (6 bases). The germline gives CDR1 SQVTM, CDR2 ANQGSEA. V lost 7 bases and J 2 bases, leaving 16 bases between the germline ends. The CDR3 is made up of 14 amino acids. The CDR3 DNA reads as TGCAGCGCAGAAAAAGGGGACACCACAGATACGCAGTATTTT. Its protein product is CSAEKGDTTDTQYF.

This clonotype was seen ten or more times. This chain joins TRBV12-3 or TRBV12-4 and TRBJ2-2, with TRBD2 identical over 9 bases. V lost 6 bases, J lost 6 bases, and 14 bases stayed unmatched. There are 17 residues in the CDR3. The CDR3 reads CASSRTGGGAGSGELFF. In nucleotides, the CDR3 is TGTGCCAGCAGCCGAACAGGCGGGGGGGCCGGGTCCGGGGAGCTGTTTTTT.

This clonotype was recorded many times. The chain carries TRBV5-6 and TRBJ2-1, with D possibly matching TRBD2 (5 bases). V lost 2 bases and J 12 bases, leaving 9 bases between the germline ends. The CDR3 is 11 amino acids. Per germline, CDR1 SGHDT and CDR2 YYEEEE. Written as DNA, the CDR3 is TGTGCCAGCAGCTTACACGGAGGGCAGTTCTTC. It encodes CASSLHGGQFF.

The table lists this clonotype with a few counts. This chain uses TRBV7-3 with TRBJ2-6; D not resolved. V was trimmed by 5 bases and J by 1 base, leaving 9 bases between them. The germline V gene has CDR1 SGHTA and CDR2 FQGTGA. This CDR3 is 15 amino acids long. Written as DNA, the CDR3 is TGTGCCAGCAGCCAATTCTTTTCTGGGGCCAACGTCCTGACTTTC. Translated, it gives CASSQFFSGANVLTF. The whole variable domain, filled in from reference TRBV7-3 and TRBJ2-6, reads GAGVSQTPSNKVTEKGKYVELRCDPISGHTALYWYRQSLGQGPEFLIYFQGTGAADDSGLPNDRFFAVRPEGSVSTLKIQRTERGDSAVYLCASSQFFSGANVLTFGAGSRLTVL.

This clonotype occurred many times. The chain carries TRBV19 and TRBJ1-5; D unresolved. Germline CDR1 LNHDA, CDR2 SQIVND (reference sequence). V shed 5 bases and J shed 4 bases, with 15 bases lying between them. The CDR3 loop spans 15 amino acids. CDR3 in DNA: TGTGCCAGTAGTTCTGCCCGGGCCCCGAATCAGCCCCAGCATTTT. This translates into CASSSARAPNQPQHF.

This chain links TRBV6-4 with TRBJ2-3; 9 nucleotides match TRBD2. The J segment lost 2 bases and the V segment lost 6 bases, leaving 6 bases of the junction unmatched. Germline assignment: CDR1 MRHNA and CDR2 SNTAGT. This CDR3 is built from 15 residues. The CDR3 bases are TGTGCCAGCAGCGCCGGCGGGGGGGCCACAGATACGCAGTATTTT. Its translation is CASSAGGGATDTQYF.

This clonotype was seen ten or more times. V usage is TRBV14 and J usage is TRBJ1-2; D may be TRBD1 (6 bases). Germline V lookup: CDR1 SGHDN, CDR2 FVKESK. The CDR3 consists of 15 residues. The ends were cut back, 1 base at V and 2 bases at J, with 11 bases in the middle. The CDR3 sequence: CASSQVPGQNYGYTF. The CDR3 DNA sequence: TGTGCCAGCAGCCAAGTGCCGGGACAAAACTATGGCTACACCTTC.

This clonotype was detected many times. This rearrangement joins TRBV5-1 to TRBJ2-7; tentatively, D is TRBD1 (6 bases). Looked up from germline, CDR1 is SGHRS and CDR2 is YFSETQ. V was cut by 0 bases and J by 3 bases, with 10 bases left in between. The CDR3 is 14 amino acids. The CDR3 protein is CASSLATGIYEQYF. For the CDR3, the DNA is TGCGCCAGCAGCTTGGCGACAGGTATCTACGAGCAGTACTTC. The full variable domain, in which reference TRBV5-1 and TRBJ2-7 provide the parts outside the CDR3, is KAGVTQTPRYLIKTRGQQVTLSCSPISGHRSVSWYQQTPGQGLQFLFEYFSETQRNKGNFPGRFSGRQFSNSRSEMNVSTLELGDSALYLCASSLATGIYEQYFGPGTRLTVT.

V and J are TRBV7-9 and TRBJ1-5; D not resolved. The germline gives CDR1 SEHNR, CDR2 FQNEAQ (reference sequence). Deletions cut 3 bases from V and 11 bases from J, with 23 bases between. The CDR3 is made up of 16 amino acids. This chain's CDR3 is CASSLGQLALQETQHF. CDR3 bases: TGTGCCAGCAGCTTGGGCCAACTAGCGCTCCAAGAGACCCAGCATTTT.

This chain joins TRBV10-3 and TRBJ2-7, with TRBD1 matching 11 bases. This CDR3 spans 14 amino acids. Trimming removed 6 bases from V and 5 bases from J; junction bases left unmatched: 6. The germline V gene has CDR1 ENHRY and CDR2 SYGVKD. This CDR3 reads CAISGTGGSNEQYF. CDR3 bases: TGTGCCATCAGCGGGACAGGGGGTTCCAACGAGCAGTACTTC.

This clonotype appeared many times. The chain carries TRBV9 and TRBJ2-1; D is ambiguous. Germline CDR1 SGDLS, CDR2 YYNGEE. The CDR3 is made up of 14 amino acids. Trimming took 3 bases from V and 0 from J, leaving 7 bases between them. CDR3 protein: CASSESSSYNEQFF. The CDR3 DNA sequence: TGTGCCAGCAGCGAGAGTAGCTCCTACAATGAGCAGTTCTTC.

The sample holds many counts of this clonotype. The V call is TRBV6-4, the J call TRBJ2-3, with 9 bases lining up with TRBD2. The V segment lost 0 bases and the J segment 7 bases; nucleotides outside the gene matches: 8. Germline V CDR1 and CDR2: MRHNA, SNTAGT. CDR3 size: 16 residues. CDR3 region: CASSDSLAGDSNTQYF. As DNA, the CDR3 is TGTGCCAGCAGTGACTCCTTAGCGGGGGACTCGAATACGCAGTATTTT.

The J gene is TRBJ2-5, the V gene TRBV6-6; TRBD2 aligns across 9 bases. V lost 8 bases to trimming and J lost 0 bases; unmatched junction nucleotides: 13. This CDR3 spans 17 amino acids. From germline, CDR1 is MNHNY and CDR2 SVGAGI (reference sequence). CDR3 in amino acids: CASGQGIAGAYQETQYF. The DNA for the CDR3 is TGTGCCAGCGGCCAGGGAATAGCGGGGGCGTACCAAGAGACCCAGTACTTC.